This paragraph covers one T cell receptor beta chain sequence. Its cognate antigen is unknown. One base away lies a much larger clone, so this may be a sequencing read error. Via MiXCR, TCRdb re-called the 5' RACE reads, giving one row per CDR3 protein. In the table there are about 800,000 distinct CDR3 sequences, about 11% of which are singletons. The CDR3 is 11 residues long. This sample is drawn from a study of CD8 T cells in ankylosing spondylitis. Study-level results: Blood of patients with ankylosing spondylitis appeared to be characterized by a TCR beta motif of several highly homologous variants. Reportedly, matched ankylosing spondylitis synovial fluid was significantly enriched for disease-linked clones.

This TCR was recovered from a male donor with ankylosing spondylitis. The J gene is TRBJ2-5, the V gene TRBV12-3 or TRBV12-4, with 8 bases that match TRBD2. Sequenced material: blood, either unsorted or a sorted T cell fraction (not recorded which). The chain's CDR3 is CGSSGGETQYF. CDR3 sequence (DNA): TGTGGCAGCAGCGGGGGTGAGACCCAGTACTTC.